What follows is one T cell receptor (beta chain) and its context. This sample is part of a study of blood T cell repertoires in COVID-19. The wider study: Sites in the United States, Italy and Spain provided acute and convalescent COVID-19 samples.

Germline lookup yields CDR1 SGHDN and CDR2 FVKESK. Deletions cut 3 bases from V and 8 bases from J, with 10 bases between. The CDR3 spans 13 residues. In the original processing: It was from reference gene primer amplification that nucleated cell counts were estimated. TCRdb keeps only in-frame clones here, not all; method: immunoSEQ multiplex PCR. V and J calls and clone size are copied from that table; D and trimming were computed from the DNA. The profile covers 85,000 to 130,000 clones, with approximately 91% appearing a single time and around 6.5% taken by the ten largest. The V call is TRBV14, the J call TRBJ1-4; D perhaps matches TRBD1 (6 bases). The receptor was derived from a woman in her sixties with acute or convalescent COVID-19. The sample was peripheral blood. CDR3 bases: TGTGCCAGCAGCCAGGGGGCGAAGGAAAAACTGTTTTTT. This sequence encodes CASSQGAKEKLFF.